This record concerns one TCR beta chain sequence. This clone appeared a single time. Its cognate antigen has yet to be identified. No base qualities exist here, and no much larger clone lies one base off it. This sample was taken from a study of blood T cell repertoires in COVID-19 (TCRdb year 2020). Notes on the research overall: Samples covering the acute and convalescent phases of COVID-19 were provided by collaborators in the United States, Italy and Spain. The repertoires were released in a freely available public database intended as a resource for research on the immune response to SARS-CoV-2. Sample metadata almost always included a de-identified subject ID, COVID-19 status, age in years and sex. The dataset comprised deeply sampled blood TCRbeta repertoires from subjects exposed to, actively infected with, or recovered from COVID-19. The material from the prospective study consisted of cDNA or gDNA derived from T cells, B-cell-depleted T cells, or PBMCs. Samples came from the ongoing ImmuneRACE study (first 160 participants) plus 1,254 subjects from 6 global collaborators. Where HLA class I and class II types were available, the types were taken from metadata supplied by the sample provider, not from assay-based typing. Summary of the overall study and its limitations: The amount of clinical and demographic metadata varied by source and participant and was provided uncurated.

TCRbeta CDR3 regions were amplified from genomic DNA using the immunoSEQ Assay, a bias-controlled multiplex PCR. In the paper's pipeline: Within the assay, amplification of reference gene primers was used to estimate how many nucleated cells each sample contained. To quantify the absolute abundance of each unique TCRbeta CDR3 rearrangement, sequence reads were collapsed and filtered. For each sample, productive Simpson clonality was calculated by taking the square root of Simpson's diversity index across productive rearrangements. As stored in TCRdb, this immuneACCESS dataset retains in-frame rearrangements with V and J assigned. A fraction of the clones does not appear; measured against another copy, unresolved V genes explain less than half of the discrepancy, and the remainder lacks a known reason. The DNA gave D and trimming, while V, J and clone size come from that table. The sample profile shows tens of thousands of clones; 75% to 90% of them were found once. Under 20% of the sample is in the top ten clones.

The collaborating institutions used their own protocols to collect whole blood in K2EDTA tubes. For TCRbeta analysis, collaborators shipped samples in one of three forms: frozen whole blood, isolated PBMCs, or DNA extracted from either of those sample types. From cysteine to phenylalanine, the CDR3 is 16 amino acids long. Solely the CDR3 DNA is kept, with 48 bases framed from the first base. CDR1 and CDR2 are read off the germline V gene (reference sequence) as LGHDT and YNNKEL. Trimming at the junction amounts to 2 bases on V and 7 bases on J, and the germline ends lie 17 bases apart. This TCR came from a human donor in a cohort sampled during active COVID-19. This chain joins TRBV3-1 (or the pseudogene TRBV3-2) to TRBJ2-2; TRBD1 might be the D gene, on 5 matching bases. Sequencing was done on a sample of peripheral blood. The CDR3 amino acid sequence is: CASSQLVGRVNGELFF. The DNA reads TGTGCCAGCAGCCAACTCGTAGGCAGGGTAAACGGGGAGCTGTTTTTT.